This is a list of T cell receptor beta chains from one sample in a study of early T cells in non-severe SARS-CoV-2 infection. One entry per CDR3 protein results from TCRdb running MiXCR on the 5' RACE reads. The sample holds 70,000 or so distinct CDR3 sequences, roughly an eighth seen once. The source material was whole blood. The source of these receptors is an adult who was a healthcare worker with PCR-confirmed SARS-CoV-2 infection or an uninfected control (not recorded which). Each CDR3 is given with its conserved first and last residue. A D gene is named only where the DNA matches it firmly. Clone size is given for some rows only: seen once, a few or many times, or a class if the clone is expanded.

abundance: few
v_gene: TRBV5-1
j_gene: TRBJ1-2
d_gene: NA
CDR3aa: CASSFGIGDYGYTF
CDR3nt: TGCGCCAGCAGCTTCGGAATTGGAGACTATGGCTACACCTTC

abundance: few
v_gene: TRBV29-1
j_gene: TRBJ1-2
d_gene: NA
CDR3aa: CSVGDGGYGYTF
CDR3nt: TGCAGCGTTGGAGATGGCGGCTATGGCTACACCTTC

abundance: many
v_gene: TRBV4-1
j_gene: TRBJ2-1
d_gene: TRBD2
CDR3aa: CASSQDAGTSSNEQFF
CDR3nt: TGCGCCAGCAGCCAAGACGCCGGGACTAGCTCCAATGAGCAGTTCTTC

abundance: many
v_gene: TRBV30
j_gene: TRBJ2-7
d_gene: TRBD2
CDR3aa: CATRLAGAYEQYF
CDR3nt: TGTGCCACCAGACTAGCGGGAGCCTACGAGCAGTACTTC

abundance: many
v_gene: TRBV27
j_gene: TRBJ2-5
d_gene: TRBD2
CDR3aa: CASSFGTAGGPETQYF
CDR3nt: TGTGCCAGCAGCTTTGGGACAGCGGGGGGGCCGGAGACCCAGTACTTC

abundance: many
v_gene: TRBV5-1
j_gene: TRBJ2-7
d_gene: NA
CDR3aa: CATSQGRSSYEQYF
CDR3nt: TGCGCCACCTCACAGGGCAGGTCCTCCTACGAGCAGTACTTC

abundance: many
v_gene: TRBV6-2/TRBV6-3
j_gene: TRBJ2-7
d_gene: NA
CDR3aa: CASSYTGASYEQYF
CDR3nt: TGTGCCAGCAGTTATACGGGGGCATCCTACGAGCAGTACTTC

abundance: many
v_gene: TRBV20-1
j_gene: TRBJ2-7
d_gene: TRBD1
CDR3aa: CSAAGTASTYEQYF
CDR3nt: TGCAGTGCGGCAGGGACAGCCTCAACCTACGAGCAGTACTTC

abundance: many
v_gene: TRBV28
j_gene: TRBJ2-7
d_gene: NA
CDR3aa: CASSSRSPGQLYEQYF
CDR3nt: TGTGCCAGCAGTTCCCGATCCCCGGGGCAACTCTACGAGCAGTACTTC

abundance: many
v_gene: TRBV19
j_gene: TRBJ2-1
d_gene: NA
CDR3aa: CASSIVSQGRYNEQFF
CDR3nt: TGTGCCAGTAGTATTGTTTCCCAGGGCCGTTACAATGAGCAGTTCTTC

abundance: many
v_gene: TRBV12-3/TRBV12-4
j_gene: TRBJ2-1
d_gene: NA
CDR3aa: CASREAGYNEQFF
CDR3nt: TGTGCCAGCAGAGAAGCCGGGTACAATGAGCAGTTCTTC

abundance: NA
v_gene: TRBV9
j_gene: TRBJ2-7
d_gene: NA
CDR3aa: CASSPRGGEQYF
CDR3nt: TGTGCCAGCAGCCCGCGGGGTGGCGAGCAGTACTTC

abundance: many
v_gene: TRBV12-3/TRBV12-4
j_gene: TRBJ2-1
d_gene: NA
CDR3aa: CATGWGNEQFF
CDR3nt: TGTGCCACCGGCTGGGGGAATGAGCAGTTCTTC

abundance: many
v_gene: TRBV28
j_gene: TRBJ2-2
d_gene: NA
CDR3aa: CASSPGTWNTGELFF
CDR3nt: TGTGCCAGCAGTCCCGGGACTTGGAACACCGGGGAGCTGTTTTTT

abundance: many
v_gene: TRBV28
j_gene: TRBJ1-2
d_gene: NA
CDR3aa: CASSPPPLQGWGYGYTF
CDR3nt: TGTGCCAGCAGTCCCCCTCCTTTACAGGGCTGGGGCTATGGCTACACCTTC

abundance: many
v_gene: TRBV25-1
j_gene: TRBJ2-3
d_gene: NA
CDR3aa: CASSDPTSGTFVTDTQYF
CDR3nt: TGTGCCAGCAGTGACCCAACCTCAGGGACATTCGTCACAGATACGCAGTATTTT

abundance: many
v_gene: TRBV7-9
j_gene: TRBJ2-1
d_gene: NA
CDR3aa: CASSLRVEQFF
CDR3nt: TGTGCCAGCAGCTTAAGAGTCGAGCAGTTCTTC

abundance: NA
v_gene: TRBV29-1
j_gene: TRBJ1-2
d_gene: NA
CDR3aa: CSVGAVSGYTF
CDR3nt: TGCAGCGTTGGGGCTGTGAGTGGCTACACCTTC

abundance: NA
v_gene: TRBV11-2
j_gene: TRBJ2-7
d_gene: TRBD2
CDR3aa: CASSLLGLVEQYF
CDR3nt: TGTGCCAGCAGCTTATTGGGACTAGTCGAGCAGTACTTC

abundance: few
v_gene: TRBV28
j_gene: TRBJ1-5
d_gene: NA
CDR3aa: CASSGGGNQPQHF
CDR3nt: TGTGCCAGCAGTGGAGGAGGCAATCAGCCCCAGCATTTT

abundance: many
v_gene: TRBV7-9
j_gene: TRBJ2-2
d_gene: NA
CDR3aa: CASSSQTAGELFF
CDR3nt: TGTGCCAGCAGCTCCCAAACCGCCGGGGAGCTGTTTTTT

abundance: many
v_gene: TRBV28
j_gene: TRBJ2-7
d_gene: TRBD1
CDR3aa: CATRQGANEQYF
CDR3nt: TGTGCCACCCGACAGGGGGCAAATGAGCAGTACTTC

abundance: many
v_gene: TRBV7-2
j_gene: TRBJ2-7
d_gene: NA
CDR3aa: CASSLAGLPDYEQYF
CDR3nt: TGTGCCAGCAGCTTAGCCGGACTACCAGATTACGAGCAGTACTTC

abundance: many
v_gene: TRBV7-2
j_gene: TRBJ2-4
d_gene: NA
CDR3aa: CASSLVIVGLNIQYF
CDR3nt: TGTGCCAGCAGCTTAGTGATAGTGGGGCTAAACATTCAGTACTTC

abundance: many
v_gene: TRBV27
j_gene: TRBJ1-6
d_gene: NA
CDR3aa: CASSPPLKGWPNSPLHF
CDR3nt: TGTGCCAGCAGTCCGCCTCTCAAAGGGTGGCCAAATTCACCCCTCCACTTT

abundance: NA
v_gene: TRBV7-2
j_gene: TRBJ2-5
d_gene: NA
CDR3aa: CASSFRGEGSETQYF
CDR3nt: TGTGCCAGCAGCTTTCGGGGCGAGGGGTCGGAGACCCAGTACTTC

abundance: many
v_gene: TRBV9
j_gene: TRBJ1-5
d_gene: TRBD1
CDR3aa: CASSAGQGDQPQHF
CDR3nt: TGTGCCAGCAGCGCCGGACAGGGGGATCAGCCCCAGCATTTT

abundance: many
v_gene: TRBV3-1
j_gene: TRBJ1-3
d_gene: NA
CDR3aa: CASSRERRRAGNTIYF
CDR3nt: TGTGCCAGCAGCCGCGAAAGAAGAAGGGCTGGAAACACCATATATTTT

abundance: many
v_gene: TRBV4-1
j_gene: TRBJ2-1
d_gene: NA
CDR3aa: CASSPQGDYNEQFF
CDR3nt: TGCGCCAGCAGCCCACAGGGAGACTACAATGAGCAGTTCTTC

abundance: many
v_gene: TRBV12-3/TRBV12-4
j_gene: TRBJ2-1
d_gene: NA
CDR3aa: CASSLTTGSEQFF
CDR3nt: TGTGCCAGCAGTCTGACTACAGGGTCTGAGCAGTTCTTC

abundance: many
v_gene: TRBV29-1
j_gene: TRBJ2-7
d_gene: NA
CDR3aa: CSVVRGVAYEQYF
CDR3nt: TGCAGCGTTGTGAGGGGCGTCGCCTACGAGCAGTACTTC

abundance: many
v_gene: TRBV11-2
j_gene: TRBJ2-7
d_gene: TRBD2
CDR3aa: CASSLGAGGGYEQYF
CDR3nt: TGTGCCAGCAGCTTGGGAGCGGGAGGTGGGTACGAGCAGTACTTC

abundance: many
v_gene: TRBV27
j_gene: TRBJ1-2
d_gene: TRBD1
CDR3aa: CASSLTGDRDGSNYGYTF
CDR3nt: TGTGCCAGCAGTTTAACGGGGGACAGGGACGGATCCAACTATGGCTACACCTTC

abundance: NA
v_gene: TRBV25-1
j_gene: TRBJ2-1
d_gene: NA
CDR3aa: CASSEFYAAGTGPYNEQFF
CDR3nt: TGTGCCAGCAGTGAATTTTATGCGGCCGGAACAGGGCCCTACAATGAGCAGTTCTTC

abundance: NA
v_gene: TRBV27
j_gene: TRBJ2-7
d_gene: NA
CDR3aa: CASRRPLLGEQYF
CDR3nt: TGTGCCAGCAGACGCCCCCTTCTCGGCGAGCAGTACTTC

abundance: many
v_gene: TRBV29-1
j_gene: TRBJ1-2
d_gene: NA
CDR3aa: CSPDYGYTF
CDR3nt: TGCAGCCCAGACTATGGCTACACCTTC